The next 21 T cell receptor beta chains were all read from a single sample in a study of cytomegalovirus exposure and HLA in healthy donors. Use of 60 Vbeta and 13 Jbeta primers characterized the PCR. TCRdb's copy holds only in-frame clones and misses some; the assay was immunoSEQ multiplex PCR. This sample carries 75,000 to 95,000 clones, over 50% of them seen once, and the ten largest clones take about 3.8%. Sequenced input: PBMCs. The origin of the receptors is a man in his thirties or forties in good health and CMV-seronegative.

The chain employs TRBV18 and TRBJ1-1; D gene ambiguous. CDR3 length equals 14 residues. Deletions cut 2 bases from V and 1 base from J, with 8 bases between. CDR1 KGHSH and CDR2 LQKENI come from the germline V gene. CDR3 in amino acids: CASSPETQNTEAFF. CDR3 bases: TGTGCCAGCTCACCAGAGACACAGAACACTGAAGCTTTCTTT.

On this clone: An end of the junction does not agree with germline; a read error may underlie this. V and J are TRBV7-3 and TRBJ1-6; 8 nucleotides align to TRBD1. This CDR3 region has 16 residues. In germline, CDR1 is SGHTA, CDR2 FQGTGA. Here the CDR3 DNA reads TGTGCCGGCAGCGTAGCAGGGGGCGCGGCGGCTTCACCCCTCCACTTT. Translation: CAGSVAGGAAASPLHF.

This clone was observed a few times. The rearrangement uses TRBV5-1 and TRBJ1-5, with D perhaps TRBD1 (5 bases). CDR1 is SGHRS, CDR2 YFSETQ, per germline. V shed 4 bases and J shed 4 bases, with 15 bases lying between them. The CDR3 totals 15 residues. The CDR3 loop reads CASSPTGTLNQPQHF. In DNA, the CDR3 is TGCGCCAGCAGCCCTACCGGGACTCTTAATCAGCCCCAGCATTTT.

This clone has a single count. The chain joins TRBV6-6 to TRBJ2-3; the D gene is possibly TRBD2 (7 bases). The germline V and J ends were trimmed by 8 bases and 4 bases, with 10 bases remaining between them. Germline values: CDR1 MNHNY, CDR2 SVGAGI (reference sequence). This CDR3 spans 12 amino acids. The CDR3 nucleotides are TGTGCCAGCGGGGGGGCATCAGATACGCAGTATTTT. As protein: CASGGASDTQYF.

The chain carries TRBV25-1 and TRBJ1-2; D is perhaps TRBD1 (5 bases). Trimming cost V 3 bases and J 8 bases, with 7 bases left between them. Germline V lookup: CDR1 MGHDK, CDR2 SYGVNS. CDR3 size: 11 residues. The CDR3 reads CASSDRGGYTF. In DNA form, the CDR3 reads TGTGCCAGCAGTGACCGGGGGGGCTACACCTTC.

J is TRBJ2-1 and V is TRBV27; 7 bases line up with TRBD2. The CDR3 runs to 16 residues. V gave up 3 bases and J gave up 3 bases; unmatched junction bases: 8. Germline CDR1 is MNHEY and CDR2 is SMNVEV (reference sequence). CDR3 sequence reads: CASSFLTGGGYNEQFF. As DNA, the CDR3 is TGTGCCAGCAGTTTTCTGACTGGCGGGGGCTACAATGAGCAGTTCTTC.

The chain carries TRBV9 and TRBJ2-1, with D perhaps TRBD2 (5 bases). This CDR3 spans 16 amino acids. Germline values: CDR1 SGDLS, CDR2 YYNGEE. The ends were cut back, 0 bases at V and 9 bases at J, with 19 bases in the middle. The CDR3 sequence: CASSVEASRAGSEQFF. CDR3 DNA: TGTGCCAGCAGCGTAGAAGCCAGCAGAGCTGGGAGTGAGCAGTTCTTC.

This clone was counted a few times. The V call is TRBV6-6, the J call TRBJ2-7, with 8 bases identical to TRBD2. The J segment lost 5 bases and the V segment lost 2 bases, leaving 5 bases of the junction unmatched. CDR3 length: 14 amino acids. CDR1 is MNHNY, CDR2 SVGAGI, per germline (reference sequence). The DNA for the CDR3 is TGTGCCAGCAGTTACGAGGCGGGAGGAGACGAGCAGTACTTC. This codes for CASSYEAGGDEQYF.

The chain couples TRBV19 to TRBJ2-5; TRBD2 aligns across 11 bases. This CDR3 contains 16 residues. V trimming: 5 bases; J trimming: 5 bases; junction bases outside the gene matches: 10. CDR1 and CDR2 from the germline V gene are LNHDA and SQIVND (reference sequence). The CDR3 DNA reads as TGTGCCAGTAGTGCGACCCTAGCGGGAGGTATGGAGACCCAGTACTTC. It is translated as CASSATLAGGMETQYF.

This clone appeared a few times. V is TRBV4-1 and J is TRBJ2-7, with D perhaps TRBD2 (6 bases). CDR1 is MGHRA and CDR2 is YSYEKL in the germline V gene. V was trimmed by 5 bases and J by 3 bases, leaving 23 bases between them. This CDR3 comprises 17 residues. The CDR3 reads CASSLQYSRDWHYEQYF. The CDR3, as DNA: TGCGCCAGCAGCTTACAATATTCGCGGGACTGGCACTACGAGCAGTACTTC.

The gene calls are TRBV9 and TRBJ1-4, with 8 bases lining up with TRBD1. The ends lost 4 bases at V and 4 bases at J; junction bases unmatched: 6. CDR1 is SGDLS, CDR2 YYNGEE, per germline. The CDR3 loop spans 15 amino acids. The CDR3 sequence: CASSPRDRLNEKLFF. CDR3 coding DNA: TGTGCCAGCAGCCCCCGGGACAGGCTTAATGAAAAACTGTTTTTT. Together with reference TRBV9 and TRBJ1-4, the CDR3 gives the full variable domain: DSGVTQTPKHLITATGQRVTLRCSPRSGDLSVYWYQQSLDQGLQFLIQYYNGEERAKGNILERFSAQQFPDLHSELNLSSLELGDSALYFCASSPRDRLNEKLFFGSGTQLSVL.

The V gene is TRBV11-3, the J gene TRBJ2-7, with D tentatively TRBD1 (6 bases). The CDR3 has 12 amino acids. Per germline, CDR1 SGHNT and CDR2 YENEEA. V lost 3 bases to trimming and J lost 7 bases, with 10 bases between them. Here the CDR3 reads CASSLGAREQYF. In nucleotides, the CDR3 is TGTGCCAGCAGCTTGGGGGCCCGGGAGCAGTACTTC.

The V call is TRBV7-6, the J call TRBJ1-4; D is unclear. The CDR3 runs 13 residues. V was cut by 0 bases and J by 10 bases, with 9 bases left in between. Germline V gene data show CDR1 as SGHVS and CDR2 as FNYEAQ. CDR3: CASSLAGSGKLFF. CDR3 nucleotide sequence: TGTGCCAGCAGCTTAGCGGGGAGTGGAAAACTGTTTTTT.

This clone was counted once. One end of the junction is discordant with germline, which a read error may explain. The genes are TRBV7-9 and TRBJ2-6; 9 nucleotides line up with TRBD2. CDR1 SEHNR and CDR2 FQNEAQ come from the germline V gene (reference sequence). The CDR3 consists of 16 residues. The CDR3 region has the DNA TGTTCCAGCAGTTTTAGCGGGAGTCCTGGGGCCAACGTCCTGACTTTC. Its protein is CSSSFSGSPGANVLTF. The full variable domain, with the rest looked up from reference TRBV7-9 and TRBJ2-6, is DTGVSQNPRHKITKRGQNVTFRCDPISEHNRLYWYRQTLGQGPEFLTYFQNEAQLEKSRLLSDRFSAERPKGSFSTLEIQRTEQGDSAMYLCSSSFSGSPGANVLTFGAGSRLTVL.

V gene TRBV4-3 combines with J gene TRBJ1-3; 9 bases agree with TRBD1. Trimming took 5 bases from V and 0 from J; bases not matched to a gene: 8. Germline loops: CDR1 LGHNA, CDR2 YSLEER. This CDR3 spans 17 amino acids. The CDR3 here is CASSETGGSGSGNTIYF. The CDR3 nucleotides read TGCGCCAGCAGCGAGACAGGGGGTTCGGGCTCTGGAAACACCATATATTTT.

This clone was observed a few times. The CDR3 sequence is CASSFPQGTRGTGELFF. The CDR3 DNA is TGTGCCAGTAGTTTTCCCCAGGGCACTCGAGGCACCGGGGAGCTGTTTTTT. The V call is TRBV19, the J call TRBJ2-2; D may be TRBD1 (5 bases). The CDR3 loop spans 17 amino acids. Germline CDR1 LNHDA, CDR2 SQIVND (reference sequence). Trimming took 5 bases from V and 4 from J, leaving 20 bases between them.

A single count supports this clone. The chain links TRBV11-2 to TRBJ1-5; TRBD1 agrees at 12 bases. After removal of 5 bases from V and 6 bases from J, the junction contained 5 bases not matched to a gene. This CDR3 is built from 15 residues. Germline-derived CDR1 and CDR2 are SGHAT and FQNNGV. The CDR3 sequence is CASSAGTGGLQPQHF. The CDR3 DNA follows: TGTGCCAGCAGCGCCGGGACAGGGGGCCTTCAGCCCCAGCATTTT.

V usage is TRBV2 and J usage is TRBJ1-6; D perhaps matches TRBD1 (6 bases). Per germline, CDR1 SNHLY and CDR2 FYNNEI. CDR3 length: 14 amino acids. Trimming removed 5 bases at V and 8 bases at J, with 13 bases between. Written as DNA, the CDR3 is TGTGCCAGCAGTACCCGACGGACAGATTCACCCCTCCACTTT. The encoded protein is CASSTRRTDSPLHF.

In this sample, this clone turned up a few times. The chain links TRBV2 to TRBJ2-7, with 9 bases aligning to TRBD2. The germline CDR1 and CDR2 sequences are SNHLY and FYNNEI. This CDR3 has 15 amino acids. The V gene end was trimmed by 0 bases and the J gene end by 6 bases; junction bases not matched to a gene: 6. The CDR3 here is CASSEAPAGGPEQYF. For the CDR3, the DNA is TGTGCCAGCAGTGAAGCGCCGGCGGGGGGGCCCGAGCAGTACTTC. The whole variable domain, remainder taken from reference TRBV2 and TRBJ2-7, is EPEVTQTPSHQVTQMGQEVILRCVPISNHLYFYWYRQILGQKVEFLVSFYNNEISEKSEIFDDQFSVERPDGSNFTLKIRSTKLEDSAMYFCASSEAPAGGPEQYFGPGTRLTVT.

This clone was counted only a few times. The chain carries TRBV11-2 and TRBJ2-2; D remains ambiguous. Germline assignment: CDR1 SGHAT and CDR2 FQNNGV. There are 14 residues in the CDR3. Trimming left V 0 bases short and J 6 bases short, with 8 bases between. The DNA of the CDR3 is TGTGCCAGCAGCTTAGAAAGGCAGGCCGGGGAGCTGTTTTTT. It encodes CASSLERQAGELFF.

This chain joins TRBV28 and TRBJ2-3; possible D gene TRBD1, 5 bases. Germline CDR1 reads MDHEN; CDR2 reads SYDVKM. V dropped 6 bases and J dropped 2 bases, with 15 bases sitting between them. The CDR3 totals 15 residues. The CDR3 DNA reads as TGTGCCAGCAGCGACTTTACAGGAGTCACAGATACGCAGTATTTT. Protein sequence: CASSDFTGVTDTQYF. Combining the CDR3 with reference TRBV28 and TRBJ2-3 gives the whole variable domain DVKVTQSSRYLVKRTGEKVFLECVQDMDHENMFWYRQDPGLGLRLIYFSYDVKMKEKGDIPEGYSVSREKKERFSLILESASTNQTSMYLCASSDFTGVTDTQYFGPGTRLTVL.